This passage covers 22 T cell receptor beta chains from one sample sequenced in a study of identifying expanded T cells in peripheral blood (dated by TCRdb to the late 2010s). The library was produced with the immunoSEQ multiplex PCR assay. TCRdb re-hosts the immuneACCESS table, in-frame sequences only. Its copies lack some clones; in the studies checked, an unresolved V gene accounts for under half of them, and the cause for the rest is not known. Within this sample are about 54,000 clones, with more than 70% of them counted one time only. The ten largest account for around 3.3% of the sample. Sample: blood. The receptors come from a person between 18 and 75 years old in good health.

This clone has more than one count but fewer than ten. This chain links TRBV2 with TRBJ2-5; 8 positions match TRBD2. Germline V gene lookup returns CDR1 SNHLY and CDR2 FYNNEI. J gave up 5 bases and V 8 bases, and 7 bases lay outside the gene matches. This CDR3 is built from 13 residues. The CDR3 DNA is TGTGCCAGCTCCCTACGGGGGGGTGAGACCCAGTACTTC. Translation gives CASSLRGGETQYF. The full variable domain, its missing parts supplied by reference TRBV2 and TRBJ2-5, is EPEVTQTPSHQVTQMGQEVILRCVPISNHLYFYWYRQILGQKVEFLVSFYNNEISEKSEIFDDQFSVERPDGSNFTLKIRSTKLEDSAMYFCASSLRGGETQYFGPGTRLLVL.

The chain is built from TRBV7-9 and TRBJ1-1; D unclear. CDR1 is SEHNR and CDR2 is FQNEAQ in the germline V gene (reference sequence). The length of the CDR3 is 14 residues. Trimming stripped 3 bases from V and 4 bases from J, with 12 bases between. CDR3 residues: CASSLEQRATEAFF. CDR3 coding DNA: TGTGCCAGCAGCTTGGAGCAGAGAGCCACTGAAGCTTTCTTT.

The chain combines TRBV4-1 with TRBJ1-4; 7 bases match TRBD1. J lost 4 bases, V lost 3 bases, and 11 bases had no gene match. The length of the CDR3 is 17 residues. CDR1 and CDR2 (germline): MGHRA, YSYEKL. Here the CDR3 reads CASSHNQPGQFNEKLFF. The CDR3 DNA is TGCGCCAGCAGCCATAATCAACCGGGACAGTTTAATGAAAAACTGTTTTTT.

The rearrangement links TRBV18 to TRBJ2-2; 11 bases align to TRBD2. Per germline, CDR1 KGHSH and CDR2 LQKENI. The CDR3 extends over 15 amino acids. V gave up 5 bases and J gave up 9 bases; unmatched junction bases: 8. The CDR3 reads CASSIQLAGDRELFF. As DNA, the CDR3 is TGTGCCAGCTCAATCCAACTAGCGGGAGACAGGGAGCTGTTTTTT.

The chain is built from TRBV9 and TRBJ1-2; D not certain. The CDR3 is 14 residues long. Germline V gene data show CDR1 as SGDLS and CDR2 as YYNGEE. Deletions cut 3 bases from V and 5 bases from J, with 14 bases between. CDR3 sequence (DNA): TGTGCCAGCAGCGCCTTGGGAATGGGATATGGCTACACCTTC. Translation: CASSALGMGYGYTF.

V is TRBV19 and J is TRBJ2-3; D is perhaps TRBD1 or TRBD2 (5 bases each). The CDR3 extends over 17 amino acids. CDR1 LNHDA and CDR2 SQIVND come from the germline V gene (reference sequence). The V end lost 5 bases, the J end lost 3 bases, and 21 bases lay between the germline ends. CDR3 sequence reads: CASSVRRGPKTTDTQYF. The CDR3 DNA follows: TGTGCCAGTAGTGTTCGCCGGGGACCTAAAACAACAGATACGCAGTATTTT.

The genes are TRBV18 and TRBJ1-1; tentative D call: TRBD1 (5 bases). The CDR3 sequence is 15 residues long. Germline CDR1 and CDR2: KGHSH and LQKENI. The germline V and J ends were trimmed by 6 bases and 1 base, with 15 bases remaining between them. The CDR3 DNA sequence: TGTGCCAGCTCGCCTGGGGCCGCGTCGAACACTGAAGCTTTCTTT. This codes for CASSPGAASNTEAFF.

V is TRBV9 and J is TRBJ2-1; TRBD2 might be the D (5 bases). The CDR3 loop spans 15 amino acids. Germline CDR1 and CDR2: SGDLS and YYNGEE. V was cut by 0 bases and J by 3 bases, with 10 bases left in between. The CDR3, as DNA: TGTGCCAGCAGCGTAGGAGGGATTGACTACAATGAGCAGTTCTTC. This translates into CASSVGGIDYNEQFF.

The chain uses TRBV19 and TRBJ2-5, with TRBD2 as a possible D gene (6 bases). Germline V gives CDR1 LNHDA, CDR2 SQIVND (reference sequence). This CDR3 has 15 residues. V was clipped by 9 bases and J by 1 base, with 18 bases between them. This chain's CDR3 is CASKNGGTLQETQYF. The CDR3 DNA reads as TGTGCCAGCAAGAATGGGGGGACCCTCCAAGAGACCCAGTACTTC.

The J gene is TRBJ2-2, the V gene TRBV2; 13 bases fit TRBD2. The germline V gene has CDR1 SNHLY and CDR2 FYNNEI. Germline trimming cut 10 bases from V and 5 bases from J; bases unmatched to any gene: 7. The CDR3 spans 15 residues. DNA of the CDR3: TGTGCCAACTCACGACTAGCGGGGGGAACCGGGGAGCTGTTTTTT. Amino acids: CANSRLAGGTGELFF.

This sequence joins TRBV10-2 and TRBJ2-2, with D tentatively TRBD1 or TRBD2 (5 bases each). Germline CDR1 WSHSY, CDR2 SAAADI. V was trimmed by 0 bases and J by 5 bases, leaving 10 bases between them. The CDR3 totals 15 residues. The CDR3 region has the DNA TGCGCCAGCAGTGAGTCGATTGGGGGTACCGGGGAGCTGTTTTTT. Its translation is CASSESIGGTGELFF.

The CDR3 nucleotides are TGTGCCAGCACCCCGGAGTCAGCAACTAATGAAAAACTGTTTTTT. Translated, it gives CASTPESATNEKLFF. This sequence joins TRBV21-1 and TRBJ1-4. TRBV21-1 is a listed pseudogene. This CDR3 has 15 amino acids.

This clone showed up just a few times. The CDR3 here is CASSIRRADGNTIYF. CDR3 DNA: TGTGCCAGTAGTATTCGCCGGGCGGATGGAAACACCATATATTTT. This sequence joins TRBV19 and TRBJ1-3; D not certain. The germline CDR1 and CDR2 sequences are LNHDA and SQIVND (reference sequence). V lost 3 bases to trimming and J lost 3 bases, with 12 bases between them. CDR3 length: 15 residues.

The gene calls are TRBV7-8 and TRBJ1-3; maybe TRBD1 (5 bases). The CDR3 runs 13 residues. V was pared by 1 base and J by 9 bases, with 10 bases between. Germline lookup yields CDR1 SGHVS and CDR2 FQNEAQ. The DNA for the CDR3 is TGTGCCAGCAGCTTAGGGGGCCCCAGCACCATATATTTT. It yields the protein CASSLGGPSTIYF. The full variable domain, with the rest looked up from reference TRBV7-8 and TRBJ1-3, is GAGVSQSPRYKVAKRGQDVALRCDPISGHVSLFWYQQALGQGPEFLTYFQNEAQLDKSGLPSDRFFAERPEGSVSTLKIQRTQQEDSAVYLCASSLGGPSTIYFGEGSWLTVV.

This chain links TRBV4-1 with TRBJ2-1, with D possibly matching TRBD2 (6 bases). The germline CDR1 and CDR2 sequences are MGHRA and YSYEKL. CDR3 length: 14 residues. V gave up 4 bases and J gave up 5 bases, with 12 bases separating them. The CDR3 bases are TGCGCCAGCAGCCGCCGGGACTGGGACAATGAGCAGTTCTTC. This gives the protein CASSRRDWDNEQFF.

This chain connects TRBV11-2 to TRBJ2-7; 12 bases align to TRBD1. Germline V lookup: CDR1 SGHAT, CDR2 FQNNGV. The junction had 12 bases not matched to a gene; V was cut back by 5 bases and J by 4 bases. The CDR3 extends over 17 amino acids. CDR3 DNA: TGTGCCAGCAGCCATAGTGGGACAGGGGGCTCGGGGTACGAGCAGTACTTC. It codes for CASSHSGTGGSGYEQYF.

The chain recombines TRBV7-8 with TRBJ2-7; perhaps TRBD1 as D (5 bases). The CDR3 has 15 amino acids. The germline CDR1 and CDR2 sequences are SGHVS and FQNEAQ. With 2 bases removed from V and 0 bases from J, the gap between germline ends came to 11 bases. This CDR3 is CASSLRRQSSYEQYF. In DNA, the CDR3 is TGTGCCAGCAGCTTAAGACGACAGAGCTCCTACGAGCAGTACTTC.

The gene calls are TRBV18 and TRBJ1-1, with D perhaps TRBD1 (5 bases). This CDR3 comprises 15 residues. V lost 6 bases and J 11 bases, leaving 25 bases between the germline ends. Germline lookup yields CDR1 KGHSH and CDR2 LQKENI. The CDR3 region has the DNA TGTGCCAGCTCGCTGGACCGGGACGAGCGGGGGGGTGCTTTCTTT. Translation: CASSLDRDERGGAFF.

The chain combines TRBV23-1 with TRBJ2-2; D perhaps matches TRBD1 (6 bases). TRBV23-1 has ORF status, its function being uncertain. This CDR3 spans 18 amino acids. The germline V and J ends were trimmed by 1 base and 13 bases, with 28 bases remaining between them. The CDR3 coding sequence is TGCGCCAGCAGTCAATTGGGACACGTCAACTACCCTTTCGTAGGGCTGTTTTTT. Translated, it gives CASSQLGHVNYPFVGLFF.

This clone was picked up one time. The chain employs TRBV7-2 and TRBJ1-3, with D unclear. V was pared by 0 bases and J by 3 bases, with 6 bases between. Germline loops: CDR1 SGHTA, CDR2 FQGNSA. This CDR3 is 14 amino acids long. DNA for the CDR3: TGTGCCAGCAGCTTAGCAGGGAGTGGAAACACCATATATTTT. This sequence encodes CASSLAGSGNTIYF.

This rearrangement joins TRBV19 to TRBJ2-1; 7 nucleotides agree with TRBD2. CDR1 and CDR2 from the germline V gene are LNHDA and SQIVND (reference sequence). J was trimmed by 3 bases and V by 6 bases; bases with no gene match: 8. The CDR3 is 15 amino acids. Here the CDR3 reads CASSLETSSYNEQFF. CDR3 DNA: TGTGCCAGTAGCCTCGAGACTAGCAGCTACAATGAGCAGTTCTTC.

The chain couples TRBV18 to TRBJ2-3; 9 bases line up with TRBD1. The CDR3 length is 17 residues. The J segment lost 3 bases and the V segment lost 6 bases, leaving 13 bases of the junction unmatched. The germline gives CDR1 KGHSH, CDR2 LQKENI. This chain's CDR3 is CASSPISPGQGTDTQYF. In nucleotides, the CDR3 is TGTGCCAGCTCCCCGATCAGTCCGGGACAGGGTACAGATACGCAGTATTTT.